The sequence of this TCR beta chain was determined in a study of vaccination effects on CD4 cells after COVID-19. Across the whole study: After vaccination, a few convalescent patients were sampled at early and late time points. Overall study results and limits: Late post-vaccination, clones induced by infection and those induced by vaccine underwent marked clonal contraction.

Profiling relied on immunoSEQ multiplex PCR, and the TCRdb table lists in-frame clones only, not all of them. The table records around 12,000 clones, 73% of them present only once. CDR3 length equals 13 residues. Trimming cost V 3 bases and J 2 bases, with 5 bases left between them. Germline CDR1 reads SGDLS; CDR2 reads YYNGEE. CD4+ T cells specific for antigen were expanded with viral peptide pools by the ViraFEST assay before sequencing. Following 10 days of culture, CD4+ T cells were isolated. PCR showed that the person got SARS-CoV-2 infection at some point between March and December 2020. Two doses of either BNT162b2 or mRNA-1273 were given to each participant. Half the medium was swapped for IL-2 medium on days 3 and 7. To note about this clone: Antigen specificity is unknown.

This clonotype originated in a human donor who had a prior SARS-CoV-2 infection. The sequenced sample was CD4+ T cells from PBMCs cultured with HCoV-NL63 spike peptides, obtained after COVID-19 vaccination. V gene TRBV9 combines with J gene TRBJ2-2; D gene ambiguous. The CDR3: CASSDRNTGELFF. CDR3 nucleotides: TGTGCCAGCAGCGACAGAAACACCGGGGAGCTGTTTTTT.